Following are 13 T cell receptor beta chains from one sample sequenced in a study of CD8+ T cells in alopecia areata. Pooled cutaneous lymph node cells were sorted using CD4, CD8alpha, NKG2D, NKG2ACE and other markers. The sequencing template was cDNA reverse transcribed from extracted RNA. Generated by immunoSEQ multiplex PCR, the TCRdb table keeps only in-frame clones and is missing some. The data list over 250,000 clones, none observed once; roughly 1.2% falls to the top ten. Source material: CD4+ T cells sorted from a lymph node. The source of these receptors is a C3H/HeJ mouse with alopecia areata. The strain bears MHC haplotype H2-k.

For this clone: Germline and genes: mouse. CDR3 region: CASSSGTEISYNSPLYF. CDR3 DNA, as far as it was read: TGTGCCAGCAGTTCCGGGACAGAAATCTCCTATAATTCGCCC. The J gene is TRBJ1-6, the V gene TRBV19; 7 bases are a match to TRBD1. The sequenced fragment ends 3 residues before the CDR3 boundary, so the rest is inferred from the germline J gene. TRBJ1-6 is an ORF, with its function uncertain. The germline gives CDR1 FNHDT, CDR2 SITEND (reference sequence). The CDR3 is 17 residues long. The junction had 8 bases not matched to a gene; V was cut back by 4 bases and J by 1 base.

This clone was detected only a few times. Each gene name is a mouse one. The CDR3 sequence: CASSGRGHYNSPLYF. The covered CDR3 bases are TGTGCCAGCAGTGGCAGGGGGCATTATAATTCGCCC. This chain uses TRBV13-3 with TRBJ1-6, with 8 bases fitting TRBD1. The CDR3 end is not reached by the read, which stops 3 residues before it; the germline J gene fills it in. TRBJ1-6 is noted as an ORF with a role that remains uncertain. The CDR3 contains 15 residues. Germline lookup yields CDR1 NNHDY and CDR2 SYVADS. The V gene end was trimmed by 3 bases and the J gene end by 4 bases; junction bases not matched to a gene: 3.

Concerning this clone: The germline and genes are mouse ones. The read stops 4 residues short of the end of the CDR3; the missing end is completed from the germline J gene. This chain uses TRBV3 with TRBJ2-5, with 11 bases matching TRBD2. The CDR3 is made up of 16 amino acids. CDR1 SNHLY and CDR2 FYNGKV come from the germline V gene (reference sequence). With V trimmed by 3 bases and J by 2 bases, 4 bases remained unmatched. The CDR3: CASSFGLGGGQDTQYF. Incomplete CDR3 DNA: TGTGCCAGCAGCTTCGGACTGGGGGGAGGCCAAGAC.

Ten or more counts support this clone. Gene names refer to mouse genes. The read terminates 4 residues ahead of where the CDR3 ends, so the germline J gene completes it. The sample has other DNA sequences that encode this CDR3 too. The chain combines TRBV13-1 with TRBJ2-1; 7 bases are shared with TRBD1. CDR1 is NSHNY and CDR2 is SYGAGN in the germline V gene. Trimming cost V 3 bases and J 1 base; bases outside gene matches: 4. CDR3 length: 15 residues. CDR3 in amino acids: CASSGQGGNYAEQFF. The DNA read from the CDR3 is TGTGCCAGCAGTGGACAGGGCGGGAACTATGCT.

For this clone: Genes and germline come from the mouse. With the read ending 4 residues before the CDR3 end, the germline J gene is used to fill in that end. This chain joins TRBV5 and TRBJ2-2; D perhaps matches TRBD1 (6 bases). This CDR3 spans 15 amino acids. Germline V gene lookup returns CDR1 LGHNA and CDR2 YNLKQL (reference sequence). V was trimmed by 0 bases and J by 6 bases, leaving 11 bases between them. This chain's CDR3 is CASSQDRGGSGQLYF. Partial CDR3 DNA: TGTGCCAGCAGCCAAGACAGGGGAGGGTCCGGG.

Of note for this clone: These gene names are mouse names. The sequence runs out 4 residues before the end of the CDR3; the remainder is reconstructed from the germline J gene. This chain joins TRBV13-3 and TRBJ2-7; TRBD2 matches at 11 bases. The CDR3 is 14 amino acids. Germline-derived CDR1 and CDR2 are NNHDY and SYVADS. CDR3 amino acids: CASSVDWGAYEQYF. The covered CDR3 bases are TGTGCCAGCAGTGTGGACTGGGGGGCGTAT.

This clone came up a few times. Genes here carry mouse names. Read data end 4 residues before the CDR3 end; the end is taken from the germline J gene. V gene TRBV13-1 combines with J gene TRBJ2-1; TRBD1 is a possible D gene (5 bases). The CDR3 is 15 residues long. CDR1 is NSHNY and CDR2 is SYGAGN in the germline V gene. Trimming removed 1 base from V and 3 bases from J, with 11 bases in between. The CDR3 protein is CASSDPRQTYAEQFF. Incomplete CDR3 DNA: TGTGCCAGCAGTGATCCTCGACAGACCTATGCT.

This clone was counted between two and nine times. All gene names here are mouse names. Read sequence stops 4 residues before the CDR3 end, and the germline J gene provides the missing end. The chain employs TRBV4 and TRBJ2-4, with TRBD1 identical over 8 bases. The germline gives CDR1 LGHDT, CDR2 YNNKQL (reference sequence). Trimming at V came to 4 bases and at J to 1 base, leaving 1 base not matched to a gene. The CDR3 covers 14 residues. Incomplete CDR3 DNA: TGTGCCAGCAGCTTACAGGGGGGTCAAAAC. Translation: CASSLQGGQN. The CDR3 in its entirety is CASSLQGGQNTLYF.

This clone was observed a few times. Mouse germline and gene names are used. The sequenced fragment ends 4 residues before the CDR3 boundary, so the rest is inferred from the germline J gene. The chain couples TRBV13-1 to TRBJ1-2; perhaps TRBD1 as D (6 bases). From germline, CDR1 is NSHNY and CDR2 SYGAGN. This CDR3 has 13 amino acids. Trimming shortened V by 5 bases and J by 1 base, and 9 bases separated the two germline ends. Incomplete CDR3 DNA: TGTGCCAGCAGGCGGACAGTAAACTCC. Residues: CASRRTVNS. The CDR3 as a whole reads CASRRTVNSDYTF.

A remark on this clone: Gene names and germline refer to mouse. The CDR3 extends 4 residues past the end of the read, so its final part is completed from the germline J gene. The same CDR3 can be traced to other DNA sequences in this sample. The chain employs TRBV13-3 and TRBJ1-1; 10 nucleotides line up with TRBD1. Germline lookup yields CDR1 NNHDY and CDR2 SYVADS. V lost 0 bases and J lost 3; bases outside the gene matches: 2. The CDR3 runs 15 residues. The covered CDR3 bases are TGTGCCAGCAGTGATGGGACAGGGGGGGACACA. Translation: CASSDGTGGDT. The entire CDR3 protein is CASSDGTGGDTEVFF.

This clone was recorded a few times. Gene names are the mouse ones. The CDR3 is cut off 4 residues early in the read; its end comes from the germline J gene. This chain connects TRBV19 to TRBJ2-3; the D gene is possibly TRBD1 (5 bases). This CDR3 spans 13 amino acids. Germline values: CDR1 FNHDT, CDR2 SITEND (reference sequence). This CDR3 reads CASSTGRGETLYF. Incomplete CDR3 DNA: TGTGCCAGCAGTACCGGGAGGGGAGAA.

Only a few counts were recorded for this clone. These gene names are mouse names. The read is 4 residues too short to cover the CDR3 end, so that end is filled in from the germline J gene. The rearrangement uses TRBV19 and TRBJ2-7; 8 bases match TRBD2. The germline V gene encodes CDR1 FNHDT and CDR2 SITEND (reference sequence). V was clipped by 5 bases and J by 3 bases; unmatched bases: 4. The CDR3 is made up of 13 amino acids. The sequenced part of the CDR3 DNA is TGTGCCAGCAGACTGGGGGCCTTCTAT. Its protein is CASRLGAFY. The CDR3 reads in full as CASRLGAFYEQYF.

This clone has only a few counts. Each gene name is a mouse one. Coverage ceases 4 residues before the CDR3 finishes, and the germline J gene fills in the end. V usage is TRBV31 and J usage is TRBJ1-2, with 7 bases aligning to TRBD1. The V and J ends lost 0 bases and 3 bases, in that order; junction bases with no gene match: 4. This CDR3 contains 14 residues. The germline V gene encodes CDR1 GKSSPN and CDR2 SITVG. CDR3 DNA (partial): TGTGCCTGGAGTCTAACAGGGGCGGACTCC. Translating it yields CAWSLTGADS. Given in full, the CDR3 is CAWSLTGADSDYTF.